The text below deals with one T cell receptor beta chain. TCRdb's table, derived via immunoSEQ multiplex PCR, lists solely in-frame clones and lacks some. The profile shows under 200,000 clones, approximately 90% of them singletons. This record comes from a study of T cell responses to AZD1222 COVID-19 vaccine. Germline CDR1 and CDR2: GTSNPN and SVGIG (reference sequence). This CDR3 has 14 residues. Between the trimmed V and J ends, which lost 1 base and 0 bases, there was a span of 7 bases. Here the sequenced sample was peripheral blood, taken on day 0 of AZD1222 vaccination. The chain carries TRBV30 and TRBJ1-5, with unresolved D. This clonotype was obtained from an adult in good health. CDR3 sequence reads: CAWSAVNSNQPQHF. Written as DNA, the CDR3 is TGTGCCTGGAGTGCAGTTAATAGCAATCAGCCCCAGCATTTT.